A single sample is the source of the 21 T cell receptor beta chains below, sequenced in a study of molecular identifiers for immune sequencing clone quantification. TCRdb ran MiXCR on the PCR reads and lists one entry per CDR3 protein. Here the sample spans roughly 50,000 distinct CDR3 sequences, approximately 25% being singletons. Sequencing was done on a sample of naive CD8+ T cells from blood, with Jurkat cell RNA spiked in. As to subset: FACS-sorted CD8+CD4-CCR7+CD45RA+ naive T cells. The receptors were gathered from a human donor in good health. Some libraries in this study had Jurkat cell RNA spiked in.

About this clonotype itself: A read error is possible here, since a much larger clone lies one base away. The chain links TRBV3-1 to TRBJ2-7; tentatively, D is TRBD1 (5 bases). The germline CDR1 and CDR2 sequences are LGHDT and YNNKEL (reference sequence). This CDR3 is built from 12 residues. The chain's CDR3 is CASGQGHYEQYF. The CDR3 DNA sequence: TGTGCCAGCGGCCAAGGACATTACGAGCAGTACTTC.

Of note for this clonotype: Since a much larger clone is just one base distant, this may be a read error. Lacking the conserved final phenylalanine or tryptophan, this CDR3 likely reflects a read error. V usage is TRBV10-3 and J usage is TRBJ2-5, with 8 bases lining up with TRBD1. CDR1 ENHRY and CDR2 SYGVKD come from the germline V gene. The CDR3 has 15 amino acids. V trimming: 5 bases; J trimming: 2 bases; junction bases outside the gene matches: 7. The CDR3 DNA is TGTGCCATCAGTAGGGACAGGCCCAATCAAGAGACCCAGTACTTG. This sequence encodes CAISRDRPNQETQYL.

Concerning this clonotype itself: Possible read error: a much larger clone is one base away. The chain links TRBV7-9 to TRBJ1-4; no definite D call. CDR3 length: 14 amino acids. CDR1 is SEHNR and CDR2 is FQNEAQ in the germline V gene (reference sequence). The CDR3 DNA sequence: TGTGCCAGCAGTTTGACGGTCTCTAATGGAAAACTGTTTTTT. It specifies CASSLTVSNGKLFF.

This clonotype was picked up many times. The chain uses TRBV6-2 or TRBV6-3 and TRBJ2-6, with 8 bases aligning to TRBD1. With 5 bases clipped from V and 0 bases from J, the junction kept 18 bases outside the gene matches. Germline V gene data show CDR1 as MNHEY and CDR2 as SVGEGT. The CDR3 length is 21 residues. DNA for the CDR3: TGTGCCAGCAGTCACGGATCCAGAATGGACAGGGAATACTCTGGGGCCAACGTCCTGACTTTC. It yields the protein CASSHGSRMDREYSGANVLTF.

There are a few counts of this clonotype. The rearrangement uses TRBV4-3 and TRBJ2-1; D is possibly TRBD1 or TRBD2 (5 bases each). Germline V lookup: CDR1 LGHNA, CDR2 YSLEER. The CDR3 has 15 amino acids. Between the trimmed V and J ends, which lost 0 bases and 4 bases, there was a span of 10 bases. CDR3 DNA: TGCGCCAGCAGCCAAGATCGGGGCGCGTACAATGAGCAGTTCTTC. Protein: CASSQDRGAYNEQFF.

In the case of this clonotype: This CDR3 fails to terminate in the conserved phenylalanine or tryptophan, so it likely reflects a read error. The CDR3 protein is CASSLARPSTDTQYV. The CDR3 DNA reads TGTGCCAGCAGCCTCGCTCGGCCTAGCACAGATACGCAGTATGTT. J is TRBJ2-3 and V is TRBV5-6, with D uncertain. V lost 4 bases and J 0 bases, leaving 12 bases between the germline ends. CDR3 length equals 15 residues. The germline V gene has CDR1 SGHDT and CDR2 YYEEEE.

For this clonotype: A much larger clone differs by one base, so this may be a read error. The rearrangement uses TRBV14 and TRBJ1-2, with unresolved D. The length of the CDR3 is 13 residues. Germline V lookup: CDR1 SGHDN, CDR2 FVKESK. This chain's CDR3 is CASSQSTNYGCTF. CDR3 coding DNA: TGTGCCAGCAGCCAATCAACTAACTATGGCTGCACCTTC.

This clonotype was seen ten or more times. The chain uses TRBV5-6 and TRBJ2-7, with D perhaps TRBD2 (5 bases). Germline V CDR1 and CDR2: SGHDT, YYEEEE. Trimming stripped 6 bases from V and 0 bases from J, with 19 bases between. The CDR3 sequence is 16 residues long. CDR3 amino acids: CASTTRGNLYSYEQYF. CDR3 DNA sequence: TGTGCCAGCACCACCCGAGGGAACCTGTACTCCTACGAGCAGTACTTC.

Notes on this clonotype: One base away lies a much larger clone, so this may be a sequencing read error. V gene TRBV4-3 combines with J gene TRBJ2-3, with 12 bases matching TRBD2. Germline V gene sequence: CDR1 LGHNA, CDR2 YSLEER. The CDR3 consists of 19 residues. CDR3 sequence (DNA): TGCGCCAGCTGCCAAGATTATTGGACTAGCGGGGAGAGCACAGATACGCAGTATTTT. Translation gives CASCQDYWTSGESTDTQYF.

The rearrangement uses TRBV27 and TRBJ2-5; D is undetermined. V lost 0 bases and J lost 5, with 13 bases in between. This CDR3 contains 15 residues. Germline lookup yields CDR1 MNHEY and CDR2 SMNVEV (reference sequence). The DNA of the CDR3 is TGTGCCAGCAGTTTATCGGAAGGGCGCGAGGAGACCCAGTACTTC. It translates to CASSLSEGREETQYF.

To note about this clonotype: A clone one base away is much larger, so this may be a read error. The CDR3 carries no conserved terminal phenylalanine or tryptophan, so it likely arises from a read error. DNA of the CDR3: TGTGCCAGCAGTTACTTGGACAGGAGAGGGGTGAACACTGAAGCTTTCCTT. The encoded protein is CASSYLDRRGVNTEAFL. V usage is TRBV6-2 or TRBV6-3 and J usage is TRBJ1-1; TRBD1 agrees at 7 bases. In germline, CDR1 is MNHEY, CDR2 SVGEGT. The CDR3 sequence is 17 residues long. The V segment lost 1 base and the J segment 0 bases; nucleotides outside the gene matches: 8.

This clonotype was detected ten times or more. This chain connects TRBV20-1 to TRBJ1-1; D ambiguous. The CDR3 contains 14 residues. Looked up from germline, CDR1 is DFQATT and CDR2 is SNEGSKA (reference sequence). Trimming removed 1 base at V and 3 bases at J, with 12 bases between. CDR3 sequence (DNA): TGCAGTGCTAGAGTAAGCCGGGGAGACACTGAAGCTTTCTTT. It codes for CSARVSRGDTEAFF.

The V and J genes are TRBV14 and TRBJ1-2, with D possibly TRBD1 on 5 matching bases. Per the germline V gene, CDR1 is SGHDN and CDR2 is FVKESK. The CDR3 extends over 14 amino acids. Between the trimmed V and J ends, which lost 4 bases and 5 bases, there was a span of 14 bases. The chain's CDR3 is CASSLLTGGYGYTF. CDR3 in DNA: TGTGCCAGCAGCCTTCTCACAGGAGGGTATGGCTACACCTTC.

This clonotype was recorded many times. This chain uses TRBV6-1 with TRBJ2-3; D might be TRBD1 (6 bases). Germline V gene sequence: CDR1 MNHNS, CDR2 SASEGT. This CDR3 region has 14 residues. The V gene lost 3 bases and the J gene lost 4 bases, with 11 bases spanning the gap. The CDR3 loop reads CASSDTGIADTQYF. The CDR3 DNA sequence: TGTGCCAGCAGTGATACAGGGATAGCAGATACGCAGTATTTT.

Comments on this clonotype: Possible read error: a much larger clone is one base away. The DNA of the CDR3 is TGTGCCAGCAACCAACGGGGGCCCTACGAGCAGTACTTC. This translates into CASNQRGPYEQYF. The chain recombines TRBV7-9 with TRBJ2-7; D tentatively fits TRBD1 or TRBD2 (6 bases each). The CDR3 length is 13 residues. V shed 7 bases and J shed 2 bases, with 12 bases lying between them. The germline V gene has CDR1 SEHNR and CDR2 FQNEAQ (reference sequence).

This clonotype showed up just a few times. The junction differs from germline at one of its ends, possibly a read error. The chain has TRBV13 and TRBJ1-1; 7 bases map to TRBD1. This CDR3 contains 14 residues. CDR1 is PRHDT and CDR2 is FYEKMQ in the germline V gene (reference sequence). This chain's CDR3 is CASSSPDRNAEAFF. In DNA form, the CDR3 reads TGTGCCAGCAGCTCACCGGACAGGAACGCTGAAGCTTTCTTT.

This clonotype was seen repeatedly, ten times or more. Here the CDR3 DNA reads TGTGCCACCAGCTCGGATCCGAGCATGAACACTGAAGCTTTCTTT. The encoded protein is CATSSDPSMNTEAFF. V and J are TRBV15 and TRBJ1-1; D gene unclear. V lost 5 bases to trimming and J lost 0 bases, with 13 bases between them. There are 15 residues in the CDR3. Germline CDR1 reads LNHNV; CDR2 reads YYDKDF (reference sequence).

The V call is TRBV5-1, the J call TRBJ1-1; 9 nucleotides align to TRBD1. The germline V gene has CDR1 SGHRS and CDR2 YFSETQ. V shed 4 bases and J 0 bases; nucleotides not matched to a gene: 4. The CDR3 has 15 amino acids. The CDR3 DNA is TGCGCCAGCAGCCCAACAGGGGGCATGAACACTGAAGCTTTCTTT. The encoded protein is CASSPTGGMNTEAFF.

In this sample, this clonotype turned up many times. The rearrangement links TRBV12-3 or TRBV12-4 to TRBJ2-5; TRBD1 might be the D (6 bases). Trimming cost V 5 bases and J 2 bases, with 21 bases left between them. CDR3 length equals 17 residues. This CDR3 is CASSGGPLKRAQETQYF. The DNA for the CDR3 is TGTGCCAGCAGTGGGGGCCCTTTGAAGCGAGCTCAAGAGACCCAGTACTTC.

The chain couples TRBV19 to TRBJ1-6; D is uncertain. Germline V gene data show CDR1 as LNHDA and CDR2 as SQIVND (reference sequence). The length of the CDR3 is 13 residues. V was cut by 5 bases and J by 10 bases, with 12 bases left in between. The CDR3 is CASSAGSGSPLHF. The CDR3 DNA is TGTGCCAGTAGTGCAGGATCCGGCTCACCCCTCCACTTT.

In this sample, this clonotype turned up a few times. The chain couples TRBV28 to TRBJ2-7, with TRBD1 matching 8 bases. The V gene's germline CDR1 is MDHEN and CDR2 SYDVKM. The CDR3 is 15 amino acids. The ends lost 4 bases at V and 7 bases at J; junction bases unmatched: 12. DNA of the CDR3: TGTGCCAGCAGTTCATTGGGACAGGCCATGGGGGAGCAGTACTTC. It is translated as CASSSLGQAMGEQYF.